This TCR beta chain was identified during a study of blood T cells in healthy people across ages. A second about 7 to 11 cycle PCR used barcoded and J-beta primers. Via MiXCR, TCRdb re-called the 5' RACE reads, giving one row per CDR3 protein. The sample consists of around 1,800,000 distinct CDR3 sequences, approximately 40% of them appearing once. Sample: blood. The source of this sequence is a human donor in good health.

This CDR3 reads CASSFGWGKQYF. As DNA, the CDR3 is TGTGCCAGCAGTTTCGGCTGGGGGAAACAGTACTTC. This sequence joins TRBV12-3 or TRBV12-4 and TRBJ2-4; D may match TRBD1 or TRBD2 (5 bases each). The CDR3 totals 12 residues. Trimming removed 3 bases from V and 13 bases from J, with 13 bases in between.